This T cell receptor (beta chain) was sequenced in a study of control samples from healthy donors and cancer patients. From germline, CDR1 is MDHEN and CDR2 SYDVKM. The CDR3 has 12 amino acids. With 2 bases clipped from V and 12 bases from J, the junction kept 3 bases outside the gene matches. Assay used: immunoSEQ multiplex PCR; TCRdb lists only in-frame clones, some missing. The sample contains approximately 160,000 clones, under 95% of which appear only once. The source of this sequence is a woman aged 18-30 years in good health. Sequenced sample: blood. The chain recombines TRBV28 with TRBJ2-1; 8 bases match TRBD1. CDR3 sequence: CASSLGRGRQFF. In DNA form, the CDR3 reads TGTGCCAGCAGTTTAGGCAGGGGGCGGCAGTTCTTC.